This T cell receptor beta chain comes out of a study of post-analysis software for immune sequencing data. Study summary: The disease courses covered relapsing-remitting, secondary progressive and progressive-relapsing multiple sclerosis. Overall study results and limits: Controls had significantly higher normalized Chao1 diversity than multiple sclerosis patients. In patients, roughly five TRBV segments were more frequent than in controls, with TRBV5-6, TRBV5-1 and TRBV20-1 among them. Strong co-clustering by F measure was seen for same-batch samples.

Points on this clonotype: Its specificity is unknown.

Unique molecular identifiers were carried by the TCR beta cDNA libraries. TCRdb independently ran MiXCR on the PCR reads; one entry per CDR3 protein. Of hundreds of thousands of distinct CDR3 sequences listed, 30% are singletons. This CDR3 region has 18 residues. From germline, CDR1 is SGHDN and CDR2 FVKESK. The germline V and J ends were trimmed by 1 base and 2 bases, with 19 bases remaining between them. The TCR comes from a girl between 5 and 17 years old with multiple sclerosis. V and J are TRBV14 and TRBJ2-3, with D possibly being TRBD2 (5 bases). The sequenced sample consisted of blood. Here the CDR3 DNA reads TGTGCCAGCAGCCAAGGGAAGTATAGCAGCGGACCCACAGATACGCAGTATTTT. Its protein is CASSQGKYSSGPTDTQYF. Using reference TRBV14 and TRBJ2-3 for the parts outside the CDR3, the full variable domain is EAGVTQFPSHSVIEKGQTVTLRCDPISGHDNLYWYRRVMGKEIKFLLHFVKESKQDESGMPNNRFLAERTGGTYSTLKVQPAELEDSGVYFCASSQGKYSSGPTDTQYFGPGTRLTVL.